This TCR beta chain was retrieved from a study of T-cell memory formation after mild COVID-19. Findings of the study overall: The study found contracting CD4+ clones mainly in CM and EM and contracting CD8+ clones in EMRA.

TCRdb ran MiXCR on the 5' RACE reads and lists one entry per CDR3 protein. The sample holds over 120,000 distinct CDR3 sequences, less than 20% seen once. This clonotype was detected ten times or more. Its matching antigen is unknown. The TCR originated in an adult woman who had mild COVID-19 (a few samples of this study predate the infection). Cell type and time point are not known. The sequenced material came from PBMCs or a T cell subset sorted from them (not recorded which).

The CDR3, as DNA: TGCGCCAGCAGCGGATACGGGACAGGGGGAAACACTGAAGCTTTCTTT. Its protein is CASSGYGTGGNTEAFF. This rearrangement joins TRBV5-1 to TRBJ1-1, with 11 bases identical to TRBD1. The CDR3 runs to 16 residues. After removal of 4 bases from V and 2 bases from J, the junction contained 7 bases not matched to a gene. Germline assignment: CDR1 SGHRS and CDR2 YFSETQ.